The next 21 T cell receptor beta chains were all read from a single sample in a study of T cells in Graves' hyperthyroidism and ophthalmopathy. Amplified regions were TCR beta CDR3 sequences from RNA transcripts. The HTBI primer set was used in a first-round RT-PCR of the TCR CDR3. A single record per CDR3 protein comes from TCRdb applying MiXCR to the multiplex PCR reads. The table records a few hundred thousand distinct CDR3 sequences, approximately 15% of them present only once. Specimen: blood. These receptors originate from a middle-aged woman with Graves' ophthalmopathy.

This clonotype occurred many times. In DNA form, the CDR3 reads TGTGCCAGCAGCCCAATAGCGGGGGGGCCTCTGGGTAATGAGCAGTTCTTC. This encodes CASSPIAGGPLGNEQFF. The J gene is TRBJ2-1, the V gene TRBV7-2; the match to TRBD2 covers 11 bases. The CDR3 length is 17 residues. CDR1 and CDR2 (germline): SGHTA, FQGNSA. V trimming: 5 bases; J trimming: 7 bases; junction bases outside the gene matches: 13.

About this clonotype itself: The junction departs from the called germline gene at one end, perhaps through a read error. The chain recombines TRBV12-3 or TRBV12-4 with TRBJ2-7, with 11 bases aligning to TRBD2. The CDR3 totals 13 residues. The CDR3 coding sequence is TGTGCCAGCACCCCCCTGGGACTAGCGGAGCGGTACTTC. It is translated as CASTPLGLAERYF.

This clonotype has ten or more counts. V and J are TRBV19 and TRBJ1-1, with D possibly TRBD1 on 6 matching bases. CDR3 length: 12 amino acids. V was pared by 3 bases and J by 8 bases, with 10 bases between. CDR1 LNHDA and CDR2 SQIVND come from the germline V gene (reference sequence). The CDR3 sequence: CASSMGGLEAFF. The CDR3, as DNA: TGTGCCAGTAGTATGGGGGGCCTGGAAGCTTTCTTT.

This clonotype came up many times. The chain has TRBV19 and TRBJ2-1, with unresolved D. The germline V and J ends were trimmed by 2 bases and 5 bases, with 7 bases remaining between them. The CDR3 loop spans 13 amino acids. CDR1 and CDR2 (germline): LNHDA, SQIVND (reference sequence). The CDR3 nucleotides read TGTGCCAGTAGTATAAAGCATGACAATGAGCAGTTCTTC. It encodes CASSIKHDNEQFF.

This clonotype appeared many times. V is TRBV6-5 and J is TRBJ2-7; D not resolved. Trimming removed 0 bases at V and 5 bases at J, with 20 bases between. The CDR3 spans 17 residues. Germline V gene lookup returns CDR1 MNHEY and CDR2 SVGAGI. The CDR3 coding sequence is TGTGCCAGCAGTTACTCACCCCTCAGAGATCGACCCCACGAGCAGTACTTC. Protein sequence: CASSYSPLRDRPHEQYF.

Ten or more counts support this clonotype. V gene TRBV27 combines with J gene TRBJ2-2; 9 bases map to TRBD1. This CDR3 is 16 amino acids long. The V gene's germline CDR1 is MNHEY and CDR2 SMNVEV (reference sequence). J was trimmed by 5 bases and V by 6 bases; bases with no gene match: 10. CDR3 DNA sequence: TGTGCCAGCAGACCATCCCGGACAGGGGTGACCGGGGAGCTGTTTTTT. This encodes CASRPSRTGVTGELFF.

This clonotype was observed at least ten times. The chain employs TRBV19 and TRBJ2-7; the D gene could be TRBD1 or TRBD2 (5 bases each). The CDR3 sequence is 13 residues long. CDR1 and CDR2 from the germline V gene are LNHDA and SQIVND (reference sequence). Trimming removed 10 bases at V and 2 bases at J, with 15 bases between. This CDR3 reads CATSGRLTYEQYF. The CDR3, as DNA: TGTGCCACCTCGGGACGGTTGACCTACGAGCAGTACTTC.

The genes are TRBV24-1 and TRBJ2-7; 9 nucleotides agree with TRBD2. J was trimmed by 4 bases and V by 6 bases; bases with no gene match: 6. The CDR3 runs 14 residues. Germline-derived CDR1 and CDR2 are KGHDR and SFDVKD. CDR3 DNA sequence: TGTGCCACCAGTAGTAGCGGGAGTGTATACGAGCAGTACTTC. As protein: CATSSSGSVYEQYF.

In its sample, this clonotype was seen many times. This chain connects TRBV20-1 to TRBJ1-6; 9 bases agree with TRBD1. This CDR3 has 15 amino acids. V lost 1 base, J lost 8 bases, and 6 bases stayed unmatched. Germline CDR1 and CDR2: DFQATT and SNEGSKA (reference sequence). The CDR3 coding sequence is TGCAGTGCTAGAGTAGAGGGACAGGGTTATTCACCCCTCCACTTT. Amino acids: CSARVEGQGYSPLHF.

Here the CDR3 reads CASSSTSVYNEQFF. CDR3 nucleotide sequence: TGTGCCAGCAGCTCGACATCTGTCTACAATGAGCAGTTCTTC. The gene calls are TRBV7-8 and TRBJ2-1; no reliable D call. The CDR3 consists of 14 residues. Trimming took 4 bases from V and 3 from J, leaving 10 bases between them. Per the germline V gene, CDR1 is SGHVS and CDR2 is FQNEAQ. Combining the CDR3 with reference TRBV7-8 and TRBJ2-1 gives the whole variable domain GAGVSQSPRYKVAKRGQDVALRCDPISGHVSLFWYQQALGQGPEFLTYFQNEAQLDKSGLPSDRFFAERPEGSVSTLKIQRTQQEDSAVYLCASSSTSVYNEQFFGPGTRLTVL.

This clonotype was observed many times. The gene calls are TRBV10-3 and TRBJ2-1; 9 nucleotides align to TRBD2. With 2 bases clipped from V and 9 bases from J, the junction kept 8 bases outside the gene matches. Germline V CDR1 and CDR2: ENHRY, SYGVKD. This CDR3 spans 15 amino acids. In DNA, the CDR3 is TGTGCCATCAGTGAGCGGATAGCGGGGGAAGGTGAGCAGTTCTTC. Translated, it gives CAISERIAGEGEQFF.

This clonotype was recorded at least ten times. The chain couples TRBV6-1 to TRBJ1-4; D remains unclear. V was shortened by 6 bases and J by 1 base, with 9 bases between the two germline ends. This CDR3 is 14 amino acids long. The V gene's germline CDR1 is MNHNS and CDR2 SASEGT. The CDR3 is CASRPTITNEKLFF. The DNA for the CDR3 is TGTGCCAGCAGACCGACCATAACTAATGAAAAACTGTTTTTT.

This clonotype was observed at least ten times. This chain links TRBV19 with TRBJ2-2, with D possibly being TRBD1 (6 bases). The V gene's germline CDR1 is LNHDA and CDR2 SQIVND (reference sequence). This CDR3 spans 11 amino acids. The germline V and J ends were trimmed by 6 bases and 10 bases, with 9 bases remaining between them. The CDR3, as DNA: TGTGCCAGTAGGGGACAAATGGAGCTGTTTTTT. Protein sequence: CASRGQMELFF.

This clonotype was recorded at least ten times. This chain uses TRBV5-4 with TRBJ2-1; D gene unclear. The V gene's germline CDR1 is SGHNT and CDR2 YYREEE (reference sequence). The CDR3 loop spans 14 amino acids. The V end was cut by 0 bases, the J end by 6 bases, with 10 bases between. The CDR3 DNA reads as TGTGCCAGCAGCTTGGGGGGAAGTAGCAATGAGCAGTTCTTC. Its translation: CASSLGGSSNEQFF. Full variable domain (missing parts from reference TRBV5-4 and TRBJ2-1): ETGVTQSPTHLIKTRGQQVTLRCSSQSGHNTVSWYQQALGQGPQFIFQYYREEENGRGNFPPRFSGLQFPNYSSELNVNALELDDSALYLCASSLGGSSNEQFFGPGTRLTVL.

This clonotype was recorded a few times. This chain links TRBV6-1 with TRBJ2-1, with D perhaps matching TRBD2 (6 bases). Per germline, CDR1 MNHNS and CDR2 SASEGT. This CDR3 region has 15 residues. Trimming left V 5 bases short and J 0 bases short, with 11 bases between. The CDR3 DNA reads as TGTGCCAGCAGTCGGGCGGGGAGCTCCTACAATGAGCAGTTCTTC. This translates into CASSRAGSSYNEQFF.

This clonotype has just a few counts. The V gene is TRBV6-1, the J gene TRBJ1-4; the D is unclear. V lost 6 bases, J lost 0 bases, and 14 bases lay in between. This CDR3 spans 16 amino acids. CDR1 and CDR2 from the germline V gene are MNHNS and SASEGT. CDR3 in amino acids: CASSRSPTTTNEKLFF. In nucleotides, the CDR3 is TGTGCCAGCAGCCGATCCCCCACCACAACTAATGAAAAACTGTTTTTT.

This clonotype was observed many times. The rearrangement links TRBV2 to TRBJ1-3; the D gene is possibly TRBD1 (5 bases). This CDR3 contains 14 residues. Germline CDR1 is SNHLY and CDR2 is FYNNEI. Deletions cut 3 bases from V and 2 bases from J, with 8 bases between. CDR3 DNA sequence: TGTGCCAGCAGTGAGGGGGGAGCTGGAAACACCATATATTTT. This codes for CASSEGGAGNTIYF.

The CDR3 DNA reads TGTGCCAGCAGCGGCAGGGATAGAAACACCATATATTTT. Its translation: CASSGRDRNTIYF. The chain links TRBV9 to TRBJ1-3, with D maybe TRBD1 (5 bases). This CDR3 region has 13 residues. Trimming stripped 3 bases from V and 5 bases from J, with 9 bases between. CDR1 and CDR2 from the germline V gene are SGDLS and YYNGEE.

This clonotype was seen at least ten times. The chain has TRBV5-1 and TRBJ1-2, with TRBD1 matching 9 bases. CDR3 length equals 15 residues. CDR1 is SGHRS, CDR2 YFSETQ, per germline. Losses at the gene ends were 4 bases for V and 4 bases for J; bases not matched to a gene: 8. The CDR3 DNA is TGCGCCAGCAGCGAGGGACAGGGAGGCGGCTATGGCTACACCTTC. This encodes CASSEGQGGGYGYTF.

This clonotype was found many times. The chain combines TRBV11-2 with TRBJ2-7; D ambiguous. The CDR3 sequence is 13 residues long. Germline V gene sequence: CDR1 SGHAT, CDR2 FQNNGV. V lost 6 bases and J 1 base, leaving 10 bases between the germline ends. As DNA, the CDR3 is TGTGCCAGCAGTTCCGGGTTTTCCTACGAGCAGTACTTC. Translation: CASSSGFSYEQYF.

This clonotype was picked up many times. The chain recombines TRBV28 with TRBJ2-5; tentatively, D is TRBD1 (7 bases). Trimming left V 5 bases short and J 4 bases short, with 20 bases between. Germline V gene lookup returns CDR1 MDHEN and CDR2 SYDVKM. The CDR3 extends over 16 amino acids. In nucleotides, the CDR3 is TGTGCCAGCAGTCCAGGGGGGAGGCCCGTGGGAGAGACCCAGTACTTC. Its protein product is CASSPGGRPVGETQYF.